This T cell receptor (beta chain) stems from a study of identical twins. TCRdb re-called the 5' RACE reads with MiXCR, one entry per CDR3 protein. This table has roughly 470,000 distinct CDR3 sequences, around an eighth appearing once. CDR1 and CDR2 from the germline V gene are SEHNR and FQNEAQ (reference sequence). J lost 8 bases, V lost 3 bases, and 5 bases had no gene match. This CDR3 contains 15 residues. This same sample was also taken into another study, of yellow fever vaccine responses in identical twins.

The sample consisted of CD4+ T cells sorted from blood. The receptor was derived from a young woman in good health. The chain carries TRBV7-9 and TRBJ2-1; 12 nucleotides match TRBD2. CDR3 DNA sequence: TGTGCCAGCAGCTTGCGACTAGCGGGGGAGGATGAGCAGTTCTTC. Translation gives CASSLRLAGEDEQFF.